These 27 T cell receptor beta chains were all obtained from the same sample, sequenced in a study of graft-versus-host responses after intestinal transplantation. Some clones are missing from TCRdb's copy, which holds only in-frame ones; the method was immunoSEQ multiplex PCR. The sample contains approximately 99,000 clones, 80% to 95% of which appear only once. No antigens are known for them. Specimen: unstimulated CD8+ T cells sorted from spleen or lymph node cells, collected before transplant. The origin of the receptors is a human donor who was the organ donor for an intestinal transplant.

This rearrangement joins TRBV6-1 to TRBJ2-6; D unresolved. The V and J ends lost 6 bases and 0 bases respectively, with 9 bases between them. This CDR3 spans 15 amino acids. Germline V gene data show CDR1 as MNHNS and CDR2 as SASEGT. The CDR3 region is CASRGRSSGANVLTF. CDR3 DNA sequence: TGTGCCAGCAGGGGCCGAAGCTCTGGGGCCAACGTCCTGACTTTC.

The chain recombines TRBV27 with TRBJ2-1; the D gene is possibly TRBD2 (5 bases). V shed 3 bases and J shed 11 bases, with 23 bases lying between them. The CDR3 covers 16 residues. CDR1 MNHEY and CDR2 SMNVEV come from the germline V gene (reference sequence). The CDR3 here is CASSFGQPILVTKQFF. The CDR3 nucleotides read TGTGCCAGCAGTTTTGGGCAGCCTATACTAGTAACTAAGCAGTTCTTC.

This rearrangement joins TRBV5-1 to TRBJ1-1; D unresolved. CDR3 length: 11 amino acids. Germline CDR1 SGHRS, CDR2 YFSETQ. Trimming took off 3 bases at V and 6 bases at J, with 6 bases between the two ends. CDR3 residues: CASSSGSEAFF. CDR3 coding DNA: TGCGCCAGCAGCTCCGGTTCTGAAGCTTTCTTT. Full variable domain (outside the CDR3, taken from reference TRBV5-1 and TRBJ1-1): KAGVTQTPRYLIKTRGQQVTLSCSPISGHRSVSWYQQTPGQGLQFLFEYFSETQRNKGNFPGRFSGRQFSNSRSEMNVSTLELGDSALYLCASSSGSEAFFGQGTRLTVV.

This clone was found once. The chain has TRBV6-1 and TRBJ1-3; 10 bases line up with TRBD1. The CDR3 is 17 residues long. V was pared by 3 bases and J by 2 bases, with 7 bases of the junction left unmatched. Germline V gene data show CDR1 as MNHNS and CDR2 as SASEGT. The CDR3 spells CASSDPPGQGPGNTIYF. The CDR3 DNA is TGTGCCAGCAGTGATCCCCCGGGACAGGGGCCTGGAAACACCATATATTTT.

The chain couples TRBV19 to TRBJ1-1, with D unresolved. The ends were cut back, 1 base at V and 8 bases at J, with 8 bases in the middle. The germline V gene has CDR1 LNHDA and CDR2 SQIVND (reference sequence). This CDR3 is 12 amino acids long. The CDR3 DNA sequence: TGTGCCAGTAGTATAGTGGAGAGGGAAGCTTTCTTT. It codes for CASSIVEREAFF. The whole variable domain, remainder taken from reference TRBV19 and TRBJ1-1, is DGGITQSPKYLFRKEGQNVTLSCEQNLNHDAMYWYRQDPGQGLRLIYYSQIVNDFQKGDIAEGYSVSREKKESFPLTVTSAQKNPTAFYLCASSIVEREAFFGQGTRLTVV.

V gene TRBV28 combines with J gene TRBJ1-2; 10 nucleotides line up with TRBD1. The CDR3 runs 14 residues. CDR1 and CDR2 (germline): MDHEN, SYDVKM. V shed 8 bases and J 6 bases; nucleotides not matched to a gene: 9. The CDR3 DNA reads TGTGCCAGCGGGACAGGGGAGGGTTCCCATGGCTACACCTTC. It codes for CASGTGEGSHGYTF.

This sequence joins TRBV5-1 and TRBJ2-7, with D perhaps matching TRBD1 (6 bases). Trimming left V 4 bases short and J 2 bases short, with 16 bases between. The CDR3 extends over 15 amino acids. The germline V gene encodes CDR1 SGHRS and CDR2 YFSETQ. The chain's CDR3 is CASSQRTALTYEQYF. CDR3 in DNA: TGCGCCAGCAGCCAAAGGACAGCCTTAACCTACGAGCAGTACTTC.

The J gene is TRBJ1-5, the V gene TRBV9, with no clear D. The V end was cut by 0 bases, the J end by 7 bases, with 8 bases between. Germline V gene sequence: CDR1 SGDLS, CDR2 YYNGEE. This CDR3 contains 13 residues. This chain's CDR3 is CASSVDSGQPQHF. The CDR3 DNA reads as TGTGCCAGCAGCGTAGATTCAGGCCAGCCCCAGCATTTT.

The J gene is TRBJ2-3, the V gene TRBV19; TRBD2 aligns across 9 bases. Trimming cost V 2 bases and J 2 bases; bases outside gene matches: 8. The CDR3 has 17 amino acids. Germline assignment: CDR1 LNHDA and CDR2 SQIVND (reference sequence). The DNA for the CDR3 is TGTGCCAGTAGTATACTCGTACTAGCGGGTCTCACAGATACGCAGTATTTT. Amino acid sequence: CASSILVLAGLTDTQYF.

V gene TRBV7-9 combines with J gene TRBJ1-3; D is unresolved. Looked up from germline, CDR1 is SEHNR and CDR2 is FQNEAQ (reference sequence). This CDR3 has 17 residues. V was pared by 1 base and J by 2 bases, with 15 bases between. For the CDR3, the DNA is TGTGCCAGCAGCTTAGAGCGGGTGACGGTCACTGGAAACACCATATATTTT. It translates to CASSLERVTVTGNTIYF.

The rearrangement joins TRBV13 to TRBJ2-1; 9 bases are a match to TRBD1. Germline CDR1 PRHDT, CDR2 FYEKMQ (reference sequence). With V trimmed by 4 bases and J by 4 bases, 11 bases remained unmatched. There are 17 residues in the CDR3. CDR3 residues: CASSSRAGQGIYNEQFF. The CDR3, as DNA: TGTGCCAGCAGCTCACGGGCGGGACAGGGCATTTACAATGAGCAGTTCTTC.

This rearrangement joins TRBV5-5 to TRBJ2-7; 8 bases match TRBD1. CDR3 length equals 16 residues. Germline V gene lookup returns CDR1 SGHKS and CDR2 YYEKEE (reference sequence). Losses at the gene ends were 3 bases for V and 3 bases for J; bases not matched to a gene: 11. The CDR3 nucleotides are TGTGCCAGCAGCTGGACGGGACAGGCTCGTGACTACGAGCAGTACTTC. It translates to CASSWTGQARDYEQYF.

The V and J genes are TRBV5-6 and TRBJ2-3; 7 bases line up with TRBD2. This CDR3 has 14 amino acids. The trim removed 3 bases at V and 4 bases at J, leaving 5 bases unmatched. Germline lookup yields CDR1 SGHDT and CDR2 YYEEEE. CDR3 sequence: CASSSGLDADTQYF. The CDR3, as DNA: TGTGCCAGCAGCTCAGGACTAGATGCAGATACGCAGTATTTT.

This clone was found once. The genes are TRBV11-2 and TRBJ2-5; no firm D call. This CDR3 comprises 13 residues. Looked up from germline, CDR1 is SGHAT and CDR2 is FQNNGV. V lost 5 bases, J lost 4 bases, and 11 bases lay in between. The CDR3: CASSPRYGETQYF. The CDR3 DNA reads as TGTGCCAGCAGCCCTCGCTATGGAGAGACCCAGTACTTC.

Points on this clone: Relative to the germline gene, one junction end is altered; a read error may explain this. The V and J genes are TRBV19 and TRBJ1-1, with a weak D call TRBD1 (5 bases). CDR1 and CDR2 (germline): LNHDA, SQIVND (reference sequence). CDR3 length equals 15 residues. CDR3 sequence (DNA): TGTGCCAGTAGTATAGATGGGGGGATGAAAACTGAAGCTTTCTTT. Residues: CASSIDGGMKTEAFF.

V gene TRBV28 combines with J gene TRBJ2-5; D not resolved. The CDR3 spans 16 residues. From germline, CDR1 is MDHEN and CDR2 SYDVKM. Trimming removed 5 bases at V and 4 bases at J, with 20 bases between. CDR3 residues: CASSPRHNEIGETQYF. In nucleotides, the CDR3 is TGTGCCAGCAGTCCAAGACATAACGAAATAGGAGAGACCCAGTACTTC. Full variable domain (remainder filled in from reference TRBV28 and TRBJ2-5): DVKVTQSSRYLVKRTGEKVFLECVQDMDHENMFWYRQDPGLGLRLIYFSYDVKMKEKGDIPEGYSVSREKKERFSLILESASTNQTSMYLCASSPRHNEIGETQYFGPGTRLLVL.

The rearrangement joins TRBV15 to TRBJ2-2, with TRBD2 matching over 8 bases. Germline lookup yields CDR1 LNHNV and CDR2 YYDKDF (reference sequence). The CDR3 is 20 residues long. V lost 0 bases and J lost 6; bases outside the gene matches: 18. For the CDR3, the DNA is TGTGCCACCAGCAGAGATTGGCGGGCGGGAGGATCGTCTTGGGCCGGGGAGCTGTTTTTT. Amino acid sequence: CATSRDWRAGGSSWAGELFF.

J is TRBJ2-2 and V is TRBV29-1; D is undetermined. Trimming removed 7 bases at V and 4 bases at J, with 7 bases between. Germline assignment: CDR1 SQVTM and CDR2 ANQGSEA. The length of the CDR3 is 11 residues. The CDR3 DNA reads TGCAGCGCCGGAGTCACCGGGGAGCTGTTTTTT. Translating gives CSAGVTGELFF.

The V call is TRBV5-4, the J call TRBJ2-6, with TRBD1 identical over 10 bases. The CDR3 has 16 residues. V gave up 5 bases and J gave up 3 bases; unmatched junction bases: 5. The germline CDR1 and CDR2 sequences are SGHNT and YYREEE (reference sequence). CDR3 DNA sequence: TGTGCCAGCAGACGGGACAGGGGTGTTGGGGCCAACGTCCTGACTTTC. It is translated as CASRRDRGVGANVLTF.

The CDR3 DNA reads as TGCGCCAGCAGCCAGGGGGGACAGGGTAATGGCTACACCTTC. It encodes CASSQGGQGNGYTF. The gene calls are TRBV4-1 and TRBJ1-2, with 9 bases aligning to TRBD1. The trim removed 3 bases at V and 6 bases at J, leaving 5 bases unmatched. CDR3 length: 14 amino acids. Germline V gene sequence: CDR1 MGHRA, CDR2 YSYEKL.

This chain uses TRBV13 with TRBJ2-7; TRBD2 aligns across 15 bases. Trimming removed 5 bases from V and 4 bases from J; junction bases left unmatched: 6. Germline V gene lookup returns CDR1 PRHDT and CDR2 FYEKMQ (reference sequence). The CDR3 covers 16 residues. CDR3 bases: TGTGCCAGCAGCGCCTCCGGGACTAGCGGGAGGTACGAGCAGTACTTC. Protein sequence: CASSASGTSGRYEQYF.

The chain recombines TRBV21-1 with TRBJ2-7; the D call of TRBD2 is as the table states it, not checked on the DNA. TRBV21-1 represents a pseudogene. The CDR3 consists of 12 residues. In DNA form, the CDR3 reads TGTGCCAGCAGCAAACTACTAGCAGAGCAGTACTTC. Protein sequence: CASSKLLAEQYF.

This clone was seen once. The chain links TRBV28 to TRBJ2-1, with D perhaps matching TRBD1 (6 bases). V was shortened by 2 bases and J by 8 bases, with 22 bases between the two germline ends. The germline V gene has CDR1 MDHEN and CDR2 SYDVKM. The CDR3 has 17 amino acids. CDR3 DNA: TGTGCCAGCAGTTTAAGGGGGTTCGGAGGATCTGGCGATGAGCAGTTCTTC. Protein: CASSLRGFGGSGDEQFF.

J is TRBJ1-1 and V is TRBV4-1, with 8 positions matching TRBD1. The J segment lost 2 bases and the V segment lost 3 bases, leaving 5 bases of the junction unmatched. CDR1 and CDR2 (germline): MGHRA, YSYEKL. The CDR3 runs 15 residues. The CDR3 spells CASSQEQGDNTEAFF. The CDR3 nucleotides read TGCGCCAGCAGCCAGGAACAGGGGGATAACACTGAAGCTTTCTTT.

V usage is TRBV5-1 and J usage is TRBJ2-1, with D possibly TRBD2 on 6 matching bases. The CDR3 sequence is 12 residues long. The ends were cut back, 7 bases at V and 8 bases at J, with 13 bases in the middle. In germline, CDR1 is SGHRS, CDR2 YFSETQ. CDR3 in amino acids: CASAGRVDEQFF. The CDR3 DNA is TGCGCCAGCGCGGGGAGAGTCGATGAGCAGTTCTTC.

J is TRBJ2-7 and V is TRBV27; tentatively, D is TRBD2 (7 bases). The CDR3 is made up of 14 amino acids. Germline V lookup: CDR1 MNHEY, CDR2 SMNVEV (reference sequence). Trimming pared 5 bases from V and 5 bases from J, leaving 16 bases between. CDR3 nucleotides: TGTGCCAGCAGTCCCGTTGGGGGGGCCAACGAGCAGTACTTC. Protein product: CASSPVGGANEQYF.

On this clone: This sample also contains other DNA sequences that code for the same CDR3. The V and J genes are TRBV19 and TRBJ2-7; D gene uncertain. Looked up from germline, CDR1 is LNHDA and CDR2 is SQIVND (reference sequence). This CDR3 region has 14 residues. The germline V and J ends were trimmed by 3 bases and 3 bases, with 12 bases remaining between them. The CDR3 region is CASSIYGAFYEQYF. The CDR3 coding sequence is TGTGCCAGTAGTATTTACGGAGCGTTCTACGAGCAGTACTTC.